This T cell receptor beta chain is from a study of cytomegalovirus exposure and HLA in healthy donors. This CDR3 is 15 amino acids long. CDR1 SGHRS and CDR2 YFSETQ come from the germline V gene. Unmatched junction bases numbered 6, after V lost 3 bases and J lost 4 bases. The PCR used 60 Vbeta and 13 Jbeta primers. Profiling relied on immunoSEQ multiplex PCR, and the TCRdb table lists in-frame clones only, not all of them. The sample comprises around 130,000 clones, roughly 79% of which are singletons, and roughly 1.8% rests with the top ten. The chain uses TRBV5-1 and TRBJ2-1; 8 bases line up with TRBD2. The receptor was isolated from a woman between 50 and 59 years old in good health and CMV-seronegative. Input material: PBMCs. The CDR3 loop reads CASSSVAGIYNEQFF. CDR3 nucleotide sequence: TGCGCCAGCAGCTCTGTAGCGGGGATATACAATGAGCAGTTCTTC.